The source of this T cell receptor (beta chain) is a study of cytomegalovirus exposure and HLA in healthy donors. Trimming left V 0 bases short and J 5 bases short, with 3 bases between. The germline gives CDR1 SGHRS, CDR2 YFSETQ. CDR3 length: 12 amino acids. This PCR relied on a set of 60 Vbeta primers and 13 Jbeta primers. Profiling relied on immunoSEQ multiplex PCR, and the TCRdb table lists in-frame clones only, not all of them. The table shows fewer than 200,000 clones, with roughly 76% occurring only once. The sequencing sample was made of PBMCs. The chain couples TRBV5-1 to TRBJ2-1, with no clear D. The source of this sequence is a male donor in good health and CMV-seronegative. CDR3 loop: CASSLVNNEQFF. The DNA of the CDR3 is TGCGCCAGCAGCTTGGTCAACAATGAGCAGTTCTTC.